This TCR beta chain was documented in a study of blood T cell repertoires in COVID-19. Only in-frame clones appear in the TCRdb table, and some are missing; sequencing was by immunoSEQ multiplex PCR. The repertoire has about 330,000 clones, approximately 87% of them found once; the top ten carry 5.3%. There are 18 residues in the CDR3. The V segment lost 3 bases and the J segment 4 bases; nucleotides outside the gene matches: 18. Germline V gene data show CDR1 as SGHRS and CDR2 as YFSETQ. Participant ages covered roughly 18 to 89 years across 20 to 30 US areas. The chain employs TRBV5-1 and TRBJ1-1, with TRBD1 matching over 7 bases. Material: PBMCs or T cells enriched from blood (not recorded which). This receptor was identified in a woman in her 30s who had recovered from COVID-19. CDR3 nucleotide sequence: TGCGCCAGCAGCTCTACGACCCACCTAGGGCAGGGGGGCACTGAAGCTTTCTTT. Protein product: CASSSTTHLGQGGTEAFF.